This is a list of T cell receptor beta chains from one sample in a study of T cell responses to AZD1222 COVID-19 vaccine. TCRdb keeps only in-frame clones here, not all; method: immunoSEQ multiplex PCR. In the table there are about 86,000 clones, more than 70% of which are singletons. The specimen was peripheral blood, collected 28 days after the second AZD1222 dose. These TCRs come from an adult who received the AZD1222 COVID-19 vaccine. The CDR3 runs from the conserved cysteine through the conserved F or W. Each record gives: D gene, V gene, J gene, clone size, CDR3 protein, CDR3 DNA. D genes are given only for firm matches. Some rows have no size entry. The others give once, few or many, or a class for an expanded clone.

d_call: .
v_call: TRBV7-8
j_call: TRBJ2-3
clone_size: .
cdr3_aa: CASSLARETDTQYF
cdr3_nt: TGTGCCAGCAGCTTAGCCAGGGAGACAGATACGCAGTATTTT

d_call: .
v_call: TRBV4-3
j_call: TRBJ1-1
clone_size: .
cdr3_aa: CASSQDLASWDTEAFF
cdr3_nt: TGCGCCAGCAGCCAAGATCTTGCCAGTTGGGACACTGAAGCTTTCTTT

d_call: TRBD1
v_call: TRBV20-1
j_call: TRBJ1-5
clone_size: .
cdr3_aa: CSASNRGRDQPQHF
cdr3_nt: TGCAGTGCTAGTAACAGGGGTAGGGATCAGCCCCAGCATTTT

d_call: .
v_call: TRBV29-1
j_call: TRBJ2-2
clone_size: .
cdr3_aa: CSVEWKGSGELFF
cdr3_nt: TGCAGCGTTGAGTGGAAGGGGTCCGGGGAGCTGTTTTTT

d_call: TRBD1
v_call: TRBV5-4
j_call: TRBJ2-7
clone_size: few
cdr3_aa: CASSPGQYPYEQYF
cdr3_nt: TGTGCCAGCAGCCCGGGACAGTACCCCTACGAGCAGTACTTC

d_call: .
v_call: TRBV7-8
j_call: TRBJ1-1
clone_size: .
cdr3_aa: CASSPIGVHTEAFF
cdr3_nt: TGTGCCAGCAGCCCTATAGGGGTGCACACTGAAGCTTTCTTT

d_call: .
v_call: TRBV29-1
j_call: TRBJ2-6
clone_size: once
cdr3_aa: CSVEKVTGANVLTF
cdr3_nt: TGCAGCGTTGAAAAGGTAACCGGGGCCAACGTCCTGACTTTC

d_call: TRBD1
v_call: TRBV15
j_call: TRBJ1-5
clone_size: .
cdr3_aa: CATSRRQGAQPQHF
cdr3_nt: TGTGCCACCAGCCGTCGACAGGGGGCACAGCCCCAGCATTTT

d_call: TRBD2
v_call: TRBV6-2/TRBV6-3
j_call: TRBJ2-3
clone_size: .
cdr3_aa: CASSYPVTSGTDTQYF
cdr3_nt: TGTGCCAGCAGTTACCCGGTAACTAGCGGCACAGATACGCAGTATTTT

d_call: .
v_call: TRBV2
j_call: TRBJ2-7
clone_size: .
cdr3_aa: CASSESSVSSYEQYF
cdr3_nt: TGTGCCAGCAGTGAGTCCAGTGTTAGCTCCTACGAGCAGTACTTC

d_call: .
v_call: TRBV9
j_call: TRBJ1-6
clone_size: .
cdr3_aa: CASSVVDSYNSPLHF
cdr3_nt: TGTGCCAGCAGCGTAGTGGACTCCTATAATTCACCCCTCCACTTT

d_call: .
v_call: TRBV7-2
j_call: TRBJ1-2
clone_size: .
cdr3_aa: CASSLSGLGGGGNYGYTF
cdr3_nt: TGTGCCAGCAGCTTAAGCGGCCTCGGTGGGGGGGGCAACTATGGCTACACCTTC

d_call: .
v_call: TRBV4-1
j_call: TRBJ1-1
clone_size: .
cdr3_aa: CASSHRGLTEAFF
cdr3_nt: TGCGCCAGCAGCCACCGGGGCCTCACTGAAGCTTTCTTT

d_call: TRBD2
v_call: TRBV4-1
j_call: TRBJ2-7
clone_size: .
cdr3_aa: CASSQAGGASGYYEQYF
cdr3_nt: TGCGCCAGCAGCCAAGCCGGGGGAGCTAGCGGTTACTACGAGCAGTACTTC

d_call: .
v_call: TRBV7-9
j_call: TRBJ2-5
clone_size: .
cdr3_aa: CASSLVGSGETQYF
cdr3_nt: TGTGCCAGCAGCTTAGTAGGCAGCGGGGAGACCCAGTACTTC

d_call: TRBD1
v_call: TRBV10-3
j_call: TRBJ2-3
clone_size: once
cdr3_aa: CAISESIGTGGRDTQYF
cdr3_nt: TGTGCCATCAGTGAGTCGATAGGGACAGGGGGCAGAGATACGCAGTATTTT

d_call: .
v_call: TRBV28
j_call: TRBJ2-7
clone_size: few
cdr3_aa: CASRPNRVPQYEQYF
cdr3_nt: TGTGCCAGCAGACCCAACAGGGTCCCCCAATACGAGCAGTACTTC

d_call: .
v_call: TRBV19
j_call: TRBJ2-1
clone_size: .
cdr3_aa: CASQTGKNEQFF
cdr3_nt: TGTGCCAGCCAGACTGGAAAAAATGAGCAGTTCTTC

d_call: .
v_call: TRBV5-1
j_call: TRBJ2-2
clone_size: .
cdr3_aa: CASSLSGRNTGELFF
cdr3_nt: TGCGCCAGCAGCTTGTCCGGGAGGAACACCGGGGAGCTGTTTTTT

d_call: TRBD2
v_call: TRBV7-6
j_call: TRBJ2-5
clone_size: .
cdr3_aa: CASSLFSASGRGALGTQYF
cdr3_nt: TGTGCCAGCAGCTTATTCAGTGCTAGCGGGAGGGGGGCTCTGGGGACCCAGTACTTC

d_call: .
v_call: TRBV29-1
j_call: TRBJ2-1
clone_size: .
cdr3_aa: CSVEREPAYNEQFF
cdr3_nt: TGCAGCGTTGAACGCGAACCAGCGTACAATGAGCAGTTCTTC

d_call: TRBD2
v_call: TRBV19
j_call: TRBJ2-7
clone_size: .
cdr3_aa: CASSTGLAGPYEQYF
cdr3_nt: TGTGCCAGTAGTACAGGACTAGCGGGACCCTACGAGCAGTACTTC

d_call: .
v_call: TRBV19
j_call: TRBJ2-6
clone_size: .
cdr3_aa: CASKTQAGANVLTF
cdr3_nt: TGTGCCAGTAAGACACAGGCTGGGGCCAACGTCCTGACTTTC

d_call: TRBD1
v_call: TRBV28
j_call: TRBJ1-2
clone_size: .
cdr3_aa: CASSSGGKNYGYTF
cdr3_nt: TGTGCCAGCAGTTCAGGGGGTAAAAACTATGGCTACACCTTC

d_call: .
v_call: TRBV6-2/TRBV6-3
j_call: TRBJ2-7
clone_size: .
cdr3_aa: CASSVDTYEQYF
cdr3_nt: TGTGCCAGCAGCGTCGACACTTACGAGCAGTACTTC

d_call: .
v_call: TRBV4-1
j_call: TRBJ1-1
clone_size: .
cdr3_aa: CASSQVQNYHPMNTEAFF
cdr3_nt: TGCGCCAGCAGCCAAGTCCAGAATTATCATCCCATGAACACTGAAGCTTTCTTT

d_call: .
v_call: TRBV3-1/TRBV3-2
j_call: TRBJ1-2
clone_size: .
cdr3_aa: CASSQNRNYGYTF
cdr3_nt: TGTGCCAGCAGCCAGAACAGAAACTATGGCTACACCTTC

d_call: TRBD2
v_call: TRBV7-6
j_call: TRBJ2-2
clone_size: .
cdr3_aa: CASSLSGTNTGELFF
cdr3_nt: TGTGCCAGCAGCTTAAGCGGGACGAACACCGGGGAGCTGTTTTTT

d_call: TRBD1
v_call: TRBV19
j_call: TRBJ2-2
clone_size: .
cdr3_aa: CASSLGTGDTGELFF
cdr3_nt: TGTGCCAGTAGTTTAGGGACAGGGGACACCGGGGAGCTGTTTTTT

d_call: TRBD1
v_call: TRBV18
j_call: TRBJ1-5
clone_size: .
cdr3_aa: CASSEQGGNQPQHF
cdr3_nt: TGTGCCAGCTCAGAACAGGGGGGGAATCAGCCCCAGCATTTT

d_call: .
v_call: TRBV19
j_call: TRBJ1-2
clone_size: .
cdr3_aa: CASGPDRLFYGYTF
cdr3_nt: TGTGCCAGTGGACCTGACAGGCTATTCTATGGCTACACCTTC

d_call: .
v_call: TRBV14
j_call: TRBJ1-3
clone_size: .
cdr3_aa: CASSHGGQSGNTIYF
cdr3_nt: TGTGCCAGCAGCCACGGTGGCCAGTCTGGAAACACCATATATTTT

d_call: .
v_call: TRBV15
j_call: TRBJ2-3
clone_size: .
cdr3_aa: CATSARHVTDTQYF
cdr3_nt: TGTGCCACCAGCGCCCGGCATGTCACAGATACGCAGTATTTT

d_call: .
v_call: TRBV6-1
j_call: TRBJ1-5
clone_size: .
cdr3_aa: CASSGAFGRGNQPQHF
cdr3_nt: TGTGCCAGCAGTGGTGCCTTCGGTCGGGGCAATCAGCCCCAGCATTTT

d_call: .
v_call: TRBV3-1/TRBV3-2
j_call: TRBJ2-7
clone_size: .
cdr3_aa: CASSPQGLGEQYF
cdr3_nt: TGTGCCAGCAGCCCCCAGGGGTTGGGCGAGCAGTACTTC

d_call: .
v_call: TRBV9
j_call: TRBJ2-7
clone_size: .
cdr3_aa: CASSVAVGAYEQYF
cdr3_nt: TGTGCCAGCAGCGTAGCTGTCGGGGCCTACGAGCAGTACTTC

d_call: .
v_call: TRBV27
j_call: TRBJ1-5
clone_size: once
cdr3_aa: CASRPILTRQAGNQPQHF
cdr3_nt: TGTGCCAGCAGACCCATCCTTACGCGACAGGCCGGCAATCAGCCCCAGCATTTT

d_call: TRBD2
v_call: TRBV10-3
j_call: TRBJ2-3
clone_size: .
cdr3_aa: CAISGGTSGSTDTQYF
cdr3_nt: TGTGCCATCAGTGGGGGGACTAGCGGGAGCACAGATACGCAGTATTTT

d_call: .
v_call: TRBV4-2
j_call: TRBJ2-7
clone_size: .
cdr3_aa: CASSQVYGLTASYEQYF
cdr3_nt: TGTGCCAGCAGCCAAGTCTATGGCCTTACCGCTTCCTACGAGCAGTACTTC

d_call: TRBD2
v_call: TRBV5-1
j_call: TRBJ2-3
clone_size: once
cdr3_aa: CASSLGGAGVIDTQYF
cdr3_nt: TGCGCCAGCAGCTTGGGAGGAGCGGGAGTAATAGATACGCAGTATTTT

d_call: TRBD1
v_call: TRBV28
j_call: TRBJ1-6
clone_size: .
cdr3_aa: CASSLGQGAYNSPLHF
cdr3_nt: TGTGCCAGCAGTTTGGGGCAGGGGGCTTATAATTCACCCCTCCACTTT

d_call: .
v_call: TRBV7-3
j_call: TRBJ2-7
clone_size: once
cdr3_aa: CASSLSAAQYF
cdr3_nt: TGTGCCAGCAGCCTCTCTGCCGCGCAGTACTTC

d_call: TRBD2
v_call: TRBV7-2
j_call: TRBJ2-1
clone_size: .
cdr3_aa: CASSLSLAVYDEQFF
cdr3_nt: TGTGCCAGCAGCTTATCGCTAGCGGTTTACGATGAGCAGTTCTTC

d_call: TRBD1
v_call: TRBV5-1
j_call: TRBJ1-2
clone_size: .
cdr3_aa: CASSLSIQGATNYGYTF
cdr3_nt: TGCGCCAGCAGCTTGTCGATTCAGGGGGCTACCAACTATGGCTACACCTTC

d_call: .
v_call: TRBV24-1
j_call: TRBJ1-2
clone_size: .
cdr3_aa: CATSAADSNYGYTF
cdr3_nt: TGTGCCACCAGTGCCGCGGACAGCAACTATGGCTACACCTTC

d_call: .
v_call: TRBV7-9
j_call: TRBJ2-1
clone_size: .
cdr3_aa: CASSPPIRTYNEQFF
cdr3_nt: TGTGCCAGCAGCCCTCCCATACGGACATACAATGAGCAGTTCTTC